Detailed here is one TCR beta chain. Its antigen is undetermined. Sequencing of unsorted PBMC DNA was carried out using ten immunoSEQ deep assay plates. Repertoires were generated with immunoSEQ multiplex PCR, while TCRdb's copy carries only in-frame clones and drops some. Of 450,000 to 500,000 clones listed, about 72% are singletons. The entry originates in a study of shared clonotypes between healthy human individuals. Study information: The study drew on a couple of women and a few men aged 18 to 49 as donors.

Participating donors were healthy, HIV-negative adults free of recent acute infections or vaccinations. Study observations and caveats: An anticipated effect of sequencing depth on clonotype sharing among donors was recognized.

The source is a woman between 40 and 55 years old in good health. Some clones in this sample may be carry-over from other donors' samples. Specimen: PBMCs.

CDR3 protein: CASSFGLNTQYF. CDR3 in DNA: TGTGCCAGCAGCTTCGGCTTGAATACGCAGTATTTT. This rearrangement joins TRBV11-2 to TRBJ2-3; D is ambiguous. CDR3 length: 12 residues. V lost 3 bases, J lost 7 bases, and 8 bases lay in between. The germline V gene has CDR1 SGHAT and CDR2 FQNNGV.